This TCR beta chain was observed in a study of blood T cells in healthy people across ages. The CDR3 extends over 15 amino acids. The V segment lost 5 bases and the J segment 7 bases; nucleotides outside the gene matches: 7. Germline assignment: CDR1 SGHVS and CDR2 FQNEAQ. The use of a sample-barcoded 5' primer and a J-beta primer mix characterized a second PCR of about 6 to 12 cycles. TCRdb called the 5' RACE reads again in MiXCR, with one record for every CDR3 protein. The sample lists about 720,000 distinct CDR3 sequences, 20% to 25% occurring once. These data also formed part of another study, on T cells of mothers and their children. Per that study: Researchers report slightly higher, though non-significant, overlap in related mother-child pairs than in unrelated pairs.

The specimen was blood. This clonotype originated in a boy between 10 and 17 years old in good health. This chain joins TRBV7-8 and TRBJ2-7; 14 nucleotides line up with TRBD2. The chain's CDR3 is CASSTGTSGGWEQYF. The CDR3 DNA follows: TGTGCCAGCAGCACCGGGACTAGCGGGGGTTGGGAGCAGTACTTC.